The 20 T cell receptor beta chains given below trace back to one sample, sequenced in a study of blood T cells in healthy people across ages. Together with a sample-barcoded 5' primer, a J-beta primer mix was included in a second PCR lasting about 7 to 11 cycles. TCRdb analysed the 5' RACE reads with MiXCR anew, one entry per CDR3 protein. The sample holds 1.5 million to 2 million distinct CDR3 sequences, about 50% seen once. Material for sequencing was blood. The source of these receptors is a woman aged 40 to 50 in good health.

The chain is built from TRBV4-1 and TRBJ2-6; D tentatively reads TRBD1 or TRBD2 (5 bases each). The CDR3 is 17 amino acids. V was trimmed by 2 bases and J by 4 bases, leaving 15 bases between them. The V gene's germline CDR1 is MGHRA and CDR2 YSYEKL. Here the CDR3 reads CASSQMRAGSGANVLTF. Written as DNA, the CDR3 is TGCGCCAGCAGCCAAATGAGGGCAGGGTCCGGGGCCAACGTCCTGACTTTC.

This clonotype was seen a handful of times. The rearrangement links TRBV5-1 to TRBJ2-4; possible D gene TRBD2, 5 bases. CDR1 and CDR2 from the germline V gene are SGHRS and YFSETQ. V dropped 5 bases and J dropped 7 bases, with 19 bases sitting between them. The CDR3 contains 15 residues. In DNA, the CDR3 is TGCGCCAGCAGTCCCTTTAGTAAGCGGCAGAACATTCAGTACTTC. It encodes CASSPFSKRQNIQYF.

The rearrangement links TRBV5-1 to TRBJ1-6; TRBD1 agrees at 7 bases. Losses at the gene ends were 4 bases for V and 6 bases for J; bases not matched to a gene: 10. The CDR3 has 16 amino acids. CDR1 SGHRS and CDR2 YFSETQ come from the germline V gene. CDR3 loop: CASSLGGDSANSPLHF. The CDR3 DNA reads as TGCGCCAGCAGCCTCGGGGGGGACAGTGCTAATTCACCCCTCCACTTT. The full variable domain, completed using reference TRBV5-1 and TRBJ1-6, is KAGVTQTPRYLIKTRGQQVTLSCSPISGHRSVSWYQQTPGQGLQFLFEYFSETQRNKGNFPGRFSGRQFSNSRSEMNVSTLELGDSALYLCASSLGGDSANSPLHFGNGTRLTVT.

J is TRBJ1-5 and V is TRBV6-2 or TRBV6-3; 7 nucleotides agree with TRBD1. From germline, CDR1 is MNHEY and CDR2 SVGEGT. The CDR3 runs to 15 residues. The V and J ends lost 2 bases and 6 bases, in that order; junction bases with no gene match: 7. CDR3 sequence reads: CASSYQTGMSQPQHF. In DNA, the CDR3 is TGTGCCAGCAGTTACCAGACAGGGATGAGTCAGCCCCAGCATTTT.

The sample holds many counts of this clonotype. One end of the junction does not line up with germline, which may come from a read error. CDR3 in DNA: TGTGCCAGCAGCTTAGGGGTTGAGCAGTTCTTC. Translating gives CASSLGVEQFF. This chain connects TRBV5-1 to TRBJ2-1, with D possibly matching TRBD1 (5 bases). CDR1 is SGHRS, CDR2 YFSETQ, per germline. The CDR3 loop spans 11 amino acids.

The rearrangement joins TRBV28 to TRBJ2-3; 10 bases are shared with TRBD1. The ends lost 5 bases at V and 1 base at J; junction bases unmatched: 9. The CDR3 is 17 residues long. Germline CDR1 MDHEN, CDR2 SYDVKM. CDR3 in amino acids: CASSGTGTGVRTDTQYF. The CDR3 bases are TGTGCCAGCAGTGGCACCGGGACAGGGGTCCGCACAGATACGCAGTATTTT.

The V gene is TRBV13, the J gene TRBJ2-3; no reliable D call. The V end lost 10 bases, the J end lost 2 bases, and 7 bases lay between the germline ends. The CDR3 sequence is 11 residues long. Germline V lookup: CDR1 PRHDT, CDR2 FYEKMQ (reference sequence). CDR3 nucleotides: TGTGCCATCAGAAACACAGATACGCAGTATTTT. The encoded protein is CAIRNTDTQYF. The variable domain in full, with the rest retrieved from reference TRBV13 and TRBJ2-3, is AAGVIQSPRHLIKEKRETATLKCYPIPRHDTVYWYQQGPGQDPQFLISFYEKMQSDKGSIPDRFSAQQFSDYHSELNMSSLELGDSALYFCAIRNTDTQYFGPGTRLTVL.

As concerns this clonotype: An end of the junction differs from the germline gene, which may be a read error. The chain recombines TRBV29-1 with TRBJ2-5; TRBD1 is a possible D gene (6 bases). Germline V gene sequence: CDR1 SQVTM, CDR2 ANQGSEA. The length of the CDR3 is 14 residues. The CDR3 loop reads CSVSPQGRSETQHF. CDR3 DNA sequence: TGCAGCGTTTCTCCACAGGGAAGATCAGAGACCCAGCACTTC. The whole variable domain, remainder taken from reference TRBV29-1 and TRBJ2-5, is SAVISQKPSRDICQRGTSLTIQCQVDSQVTMMFWYRQQPGQSLTLIATANQGSEATYESGFVIDKFPISRPNLTFSTLTVSNMSPEDSSIYLCSVSPQGRSETQHFGPGTRLLVL.

This clonotype appeared many times. The gene calls are TRBV6-2 or TRBV6-3 and TRBJ2-7; D not resolved. The CDR3 runs 11 residues. Trimming removed 5 bases from V and 4 bases from J, with 6 bases in between. Germline V CDR1 and CDR2: MNHEY, SVGEGT. The CDR3 reads CASSKFYEQYF. CDR3 DNA: TGTGCCAGCAGTAAGTTTTACGAGCAGTACTTC.

The genes are TRBV20-1 and TRBJ2-6; possibly TRBD2 for D (7 bases). V gave up 4 bases and J gave up 3 bases, with 19 bases separating them. Germline assignment: CDR1 DFQATT and CDR2 SNEGSKA (reference sequence). This CDR3 comprises 17 residues. CDR3 sequence (DNA): TGCAGTGCTACCTCACCGGGGGGCACGGTTGGGGCCAACGTCCTGACTTTC. Encoded protein: CSATSPGGTVGANVLTF.

This rearrangement joins TRBV6-2 or TRBV6-3 to TRBJ2-1; 13 positions match TRBD2. The germline V gene has CDR1 MNHEY and CDR2 SVGEGT. The CDR3 is 18 amino acids. Trimming removed 2 bases from V and 8 bases from J; junction bases left unmatched: 12. This CDR3 reads CASSYHGPTSGGAYEQFF. In nucleotides, the CDR3 is TGTGCCAGCAGTTACCACGGCCCTACTAGCGGGGGGGCTTATGAGCAGTTCTTC.

This clonotype was seen only once. The chain employs TRBV20-1 and TRBJ1-5; possibly TRBD1 for D (5 bases). CDR3 length equals 16 residues. The germline CDR1 and CDR2 sequences are DFQATT and SNEGSKA (reference sequence). The ends were cut back, 0 bases at V and 5 bases at J, with 17 bases in the middle. CDR3 DNA sequence: TGCAGTGCTAGAGATCGCTTTCGGGGAGGGGATCAGCCCCAGCATTTT. Encoded protein: CSARDRFRGGDQPQHF.

This sequence joins TRBV2 and TRBJ2-1, with 10 bases identical to TRBD1. After removal of 2 bases from V and 5 bases from J, the junction contained 3 bases not matched to a gene. This CDR3 comprises 15 residues. The germline V gene has CDR1 SNHLY and CDR2 FYNNEI. The CDR3 DNA is TGTGCCAGCAGTGAATGGGACAGGGGAAACAATGAGCAGTTCTTC. Translation gives CASSEWDRGNNEQFF.

This clonotype occurred once. This chain uses TRBV20-1 with TRBJ2-3; TRBD1 aligns across 8 bases. Germline V gene sequence: CDR1 DFQATT, CDR2 SNEGSKA (reference sequence). Trimming at V came to 7 bases and at J to 3 bases, leaving 6 bases not matched to a gene. The CDR3 contains 13 residues. The CDR3 protein is CSGATGVTDTQYF. The CDR3 DNA reads TGCAGTGGTGCGACAGGGGTGACAGATACGCAGTATTTT.

The rearrangement joins TRBV25-1 to TRBJ2-7; TRBD1 matches at 12 bases. The CDR3 runs to 16 residues. Germline CDR1 and CDR2: MGHDK and SYGVNS. Losses at the gene ends were 1 base for V and 7 bases for J; bases not matched to a gene: 8. The CDR3 reads CASSELEGQGAYEQYF. In DNA, the CDR3 is TGTGCCAGCAGTGAATTGGAGGGACAGGGGGCGTATGAGCAGTACTTC.

The rearrangement links TRBV10-3 to TRBJ2-5; no reliable D call. V lost 5 bases, J lost 11 bases, and 12 bases lay in between. The CDR3 has 11 amino acids. Germline CDR1 reads ENHRY; CDR2 reads SYGVKD. The CDR3 region has the DNA TGTGCCATCAGTTGGACGAATGAGCAGTACTTC. Protein sequence: CAISWTNEQYF.

For this clonotype: Being one base from a much bigger clone, this may be a read error. This chain links TRBV6-2 or TRBV6-3 with TRBJ2-5, with D perhaps TRBD2 (6 bases). V was pared by 3 bases and J by 0 bases, with 20 bases between. Germline CDR1 and CDR2: MNHEY and SVGEGT. This CDR3 contains 18 residues. The CDR3: CASSYPGDLSHDQETQYF. CDR3 in DNA: TGTGCCAGCAGTTATCCGGGGGACTTGTCTCACGACCAAGAGACCCAGTACTTC.

The chain couples TRBV20-1 to TRBJ1-2; D remains unclear. This CDR3 is 13 amino acids long. CDR1 and CDR2 from the germline V gene are DFQATT and SNEGSKA (reference sequence). Trimming shortened V by 3 bases and J by 3 bases, and 11 bases separated the two germline ends. The CDR3 reads CSARGGTHYGYTF. The CDR3 bases are TGCAGTGCTAGGGGTGGCACCCACTATGGCTACACCTTC.

The chain uses TRBV28 and TRBJ2-7; D gene unclear. The germline V gene encodes CDR1 MDHEN and CDR2 SYDVKM. Trimming cost V 8 bases and J 2 bases, with 19 bases left between them. The CDR3 is 15 amino acids. CDR3 sequence reads: CASLRTGSNTYEQYF. The DNA for the CDR3 is TGTGCCAGCCTTAGAACCGGGTCCAATACCTACGAGCAGTACTTC. The full variable domain, rest sourced from reference TRBV28 and TRBJ2-7, is DVKVTQSSRYLVKRTGEKVFLECVQDMDHENMFWYRQDPGLGLRLIYFSYDVKMKEKGDIPEGYSVSREKKERFSLILESASTNQTSMYLCASLRTGSNTYEQYFGPGTRLTVT.

V gene TRBV7-9 combines with J gene TRBJ2-4; D is perhaps TRBD1 (5 bases). This CDR3 has 15 residues. Trimming stripped 2 bases from V and 11 bases from J, with 19 bases between. Per germline, CDR1 SEHNR and CDR2 FQNEAQ (reference sequence). CDR3 coding DNA: TGTGCCAGCAGCTTACTAGAGACAGATACAACGGTTCAGTACTTC. Translating gives CASSLLETDTTVQYF.